This T cell receptor beta chain was sequenced for a study of blood T cell repertoires in COVID-19. Original data processing: Nucleated cell counts were estimated from reference gene primer amplification. The table came from immunoSEQ multiplex PCR; TCRdb's copy has only in-frame clones and leaves some out. The V and J calls and the clone size are those of that table, but D and trimming were determined from the DNA. In the table there are about 390,000 clones, 85% to 90% of which are singletons. In Cohort 3, a recovered donor had either two negative PCRs, clearance, or symptom resolution. The CDR3 is made up of 17 amino acids. CDR1 is LGHNA, CDR2 YSLEER, per germline. V shed 0 bases and J 8 bases; nucleotides not matched to a gene: 14.

The sequenced sample was PBMCs or T cells enriched from blood (not recorded which). This sequence originates from a woman in her 50s who had recovered from COVID-19. V and J are TRBV4-3 and TRBJ1-2; 8 bases fit TRBD1. The CDR3 region is CASSQESYFQGAKGYTF. The DNA for the CDR3 is TGCGCCAGCAGCCAAGAATCCTACTTCCAGGGGGCAAAGGGCTACACCTTC.